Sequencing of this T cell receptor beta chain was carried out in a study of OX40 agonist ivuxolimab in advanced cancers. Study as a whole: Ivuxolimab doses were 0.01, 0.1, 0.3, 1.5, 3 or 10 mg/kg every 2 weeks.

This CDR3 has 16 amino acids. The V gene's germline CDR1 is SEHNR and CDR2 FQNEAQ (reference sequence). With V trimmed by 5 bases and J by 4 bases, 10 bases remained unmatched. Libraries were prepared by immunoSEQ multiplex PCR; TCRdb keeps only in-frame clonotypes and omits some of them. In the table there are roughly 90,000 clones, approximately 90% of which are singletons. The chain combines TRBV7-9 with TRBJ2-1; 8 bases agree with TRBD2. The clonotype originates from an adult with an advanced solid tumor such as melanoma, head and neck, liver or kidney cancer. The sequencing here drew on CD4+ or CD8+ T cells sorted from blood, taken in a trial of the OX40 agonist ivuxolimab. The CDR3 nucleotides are TGTGCCAGCAGCCCCCTCGGTGCGGGGGGTTACAATGAGCAGTTCTTC. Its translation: CASSPLGAGGYNEQFF.